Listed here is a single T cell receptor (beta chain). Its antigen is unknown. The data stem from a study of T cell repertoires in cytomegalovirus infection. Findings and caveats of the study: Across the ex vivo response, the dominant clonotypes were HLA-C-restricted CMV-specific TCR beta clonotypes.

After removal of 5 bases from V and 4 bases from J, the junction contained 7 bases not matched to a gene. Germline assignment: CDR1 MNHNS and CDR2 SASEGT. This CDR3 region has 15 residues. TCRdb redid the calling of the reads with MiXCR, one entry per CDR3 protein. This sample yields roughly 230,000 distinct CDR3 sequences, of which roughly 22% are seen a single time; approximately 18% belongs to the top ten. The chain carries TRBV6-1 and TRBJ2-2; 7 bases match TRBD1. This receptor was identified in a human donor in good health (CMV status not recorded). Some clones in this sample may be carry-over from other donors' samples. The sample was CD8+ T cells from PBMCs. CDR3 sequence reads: CASSYEGAGTGELFF. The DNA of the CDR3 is TGTGCCAGCAGTTATGAGGGGGCAGGCACCGGGGAGCTGTTTTTT.